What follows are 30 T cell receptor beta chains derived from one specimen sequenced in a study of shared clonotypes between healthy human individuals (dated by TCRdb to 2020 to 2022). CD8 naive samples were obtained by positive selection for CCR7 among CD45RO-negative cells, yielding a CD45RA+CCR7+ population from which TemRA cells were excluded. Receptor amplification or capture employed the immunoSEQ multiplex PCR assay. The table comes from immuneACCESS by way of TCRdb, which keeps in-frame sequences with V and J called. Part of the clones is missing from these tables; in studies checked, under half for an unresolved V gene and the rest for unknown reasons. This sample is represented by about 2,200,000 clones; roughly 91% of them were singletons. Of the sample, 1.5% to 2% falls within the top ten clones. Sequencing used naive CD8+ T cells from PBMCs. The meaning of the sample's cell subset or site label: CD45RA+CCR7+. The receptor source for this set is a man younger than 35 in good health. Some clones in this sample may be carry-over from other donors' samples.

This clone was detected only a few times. The CDR3 DNA reads TGTGCCAGCAGCTACGGGACAGCTGAAGCTTTCTTT. Translating it yields CASSYGTAEAFF. The genes are TRBV7-9 and TRBJ1-1, with TRBD1 identical over 7 bases. Losses at the gene ends were 4 bases for V and 6 bases for J; bases not matched to a gene: 2. CDR3 length: 12 residues. The germline V gene has CDR1 SEHNR and CDR2 FQNEAQ (reference sequence).

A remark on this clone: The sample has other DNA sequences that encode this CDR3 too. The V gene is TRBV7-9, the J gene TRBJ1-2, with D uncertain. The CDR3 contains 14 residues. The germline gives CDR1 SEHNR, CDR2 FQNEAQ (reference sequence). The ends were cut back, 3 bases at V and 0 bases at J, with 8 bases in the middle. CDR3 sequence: CASSFGRTNYGYTF. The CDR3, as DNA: TGTGCCAGCAGCTTTGGACGAACTAACTATGGCTACACCTTC. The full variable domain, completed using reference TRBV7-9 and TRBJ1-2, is DTGVSQNPRHKITKRGQNVTFRCDPISEHNRLYWYRQTLGQGPEFLTYFQNEAQLEKSRLLSDRFSAERPKGSFSTLEIQRTEQGDSAMYLCASSFGRTNYGYTFGSGTRLTVV.

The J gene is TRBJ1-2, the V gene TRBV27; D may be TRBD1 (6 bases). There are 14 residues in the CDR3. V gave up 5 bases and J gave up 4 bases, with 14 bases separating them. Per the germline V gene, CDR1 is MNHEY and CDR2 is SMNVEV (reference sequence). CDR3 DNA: TGTGCCAGCAGTGGGGGGGGACAAGGCTATGGCTACACCTTC. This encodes CASSGGGQGYGYTF.

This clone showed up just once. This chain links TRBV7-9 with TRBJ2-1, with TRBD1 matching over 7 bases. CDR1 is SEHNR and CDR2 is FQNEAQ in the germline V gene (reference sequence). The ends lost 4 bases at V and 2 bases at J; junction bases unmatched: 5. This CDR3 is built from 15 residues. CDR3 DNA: TGTGCCAGCAGCTCTCGGGACAGCCCCTACAATGAGCAGTTCTTC. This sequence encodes CASSSRDSPYNEQFF.

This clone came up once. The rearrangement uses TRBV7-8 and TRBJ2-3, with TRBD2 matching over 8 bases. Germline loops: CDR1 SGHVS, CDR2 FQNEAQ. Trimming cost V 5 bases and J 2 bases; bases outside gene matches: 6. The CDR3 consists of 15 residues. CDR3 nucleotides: TGTGCCAGCAGCCAGTTAGCGGGATACACAGATACGCAGTATTTT. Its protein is CASSQLAGYTDTQYF.

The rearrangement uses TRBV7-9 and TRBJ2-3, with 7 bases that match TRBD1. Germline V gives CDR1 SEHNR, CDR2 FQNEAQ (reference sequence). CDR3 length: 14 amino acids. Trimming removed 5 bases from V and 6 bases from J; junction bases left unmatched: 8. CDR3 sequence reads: CASSTVTGKDTQYF. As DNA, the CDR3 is TGTGCCAGCAGCACCGTGACAGGGAAGGATACGCAGTATTTT.

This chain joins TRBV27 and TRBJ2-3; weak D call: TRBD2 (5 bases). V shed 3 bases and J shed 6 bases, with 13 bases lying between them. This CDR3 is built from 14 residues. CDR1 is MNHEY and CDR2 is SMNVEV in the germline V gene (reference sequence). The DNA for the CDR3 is TGTGCCAGCAGTTTGGTGCTAGCAGCGGATACGCAGTATTTT. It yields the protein CASSLVLAADTQYF.

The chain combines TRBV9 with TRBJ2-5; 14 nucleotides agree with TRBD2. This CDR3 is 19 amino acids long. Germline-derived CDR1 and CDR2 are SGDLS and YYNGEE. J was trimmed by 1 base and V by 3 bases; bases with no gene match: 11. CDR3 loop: CASSGITGTSGGLQETQYF. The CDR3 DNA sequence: TGTGCCAGCAGCGGTATAACCGGGACTAGCGGGGGACTCCAAGAGACCCAGTACTTC.

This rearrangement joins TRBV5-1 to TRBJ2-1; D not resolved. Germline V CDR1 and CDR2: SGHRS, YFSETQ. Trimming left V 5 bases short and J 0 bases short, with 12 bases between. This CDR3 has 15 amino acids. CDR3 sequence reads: CASSVGFSSYNEQFF. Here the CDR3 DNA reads TGCGCCAGCAGTGTCGGCTTTAGCTCCTACAATGAGCAGTTCTTC.

CDR3 DNA sequence: TGTGCCAGCAGTTGGGGACAGTCCCCCTACGAGCAGTACTTC. Its translation is CASSWGQSPYEQYF. This chain links TRBV6-5 with TRBJ2-7; 7 bases agree with TRBD1. CDR1 and CDR2 (germline): MNHEY, SVGAGI. The CDR3 length is 14 residues. Trimming at V came to 4 bases and at J to 2 bases, leaving 5 bases not matched to a gene.

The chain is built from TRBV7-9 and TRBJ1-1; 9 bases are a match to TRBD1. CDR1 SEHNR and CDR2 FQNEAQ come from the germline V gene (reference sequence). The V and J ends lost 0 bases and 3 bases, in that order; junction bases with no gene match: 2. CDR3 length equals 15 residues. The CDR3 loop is CASSLATGGYTEAFF. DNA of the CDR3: TGTGCCAGCAGCTTAGCGACAGGGGGATACACTGAAGCTTTCTTT.

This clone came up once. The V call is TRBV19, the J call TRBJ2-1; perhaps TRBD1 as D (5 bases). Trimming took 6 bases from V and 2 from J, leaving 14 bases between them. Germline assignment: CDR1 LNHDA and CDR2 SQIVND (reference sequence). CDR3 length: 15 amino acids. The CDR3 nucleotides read TGTGCCAGTAGCCGACAGCTACTGACCTACAATGAGCAGTTCTTC. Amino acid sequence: CASSRQLLTYNEQFF.

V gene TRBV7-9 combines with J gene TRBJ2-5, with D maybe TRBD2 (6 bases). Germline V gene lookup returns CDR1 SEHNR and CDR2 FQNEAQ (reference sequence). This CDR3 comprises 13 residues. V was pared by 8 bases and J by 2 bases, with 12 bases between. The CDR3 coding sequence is TGTGCCAGCCAGGGAGGCCCTCAAGAGACCCAGTACTTC. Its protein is CASQGGPQETQYF.

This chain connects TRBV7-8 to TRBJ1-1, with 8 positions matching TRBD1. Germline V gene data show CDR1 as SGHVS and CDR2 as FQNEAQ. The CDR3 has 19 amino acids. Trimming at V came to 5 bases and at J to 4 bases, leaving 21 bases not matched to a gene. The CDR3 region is CASSPNWTLLEQGGTEAFF. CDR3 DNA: TGTGCCAGCAGCCCCAATTGGACCCTGCTCGAACAGGGGGGCACTGAAGCTTTCTTT. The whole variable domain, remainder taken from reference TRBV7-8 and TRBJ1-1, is GAGVSQSPRYKVAKRGQDVALRCDPISGHVSLFWYQQALGQGPEFLTYFQNEAQLDKSGLPSDRFFAERPEGSVSTLKIQRTQQEDSAVYLCASSPNWTLLEQGGTEAFFGQGTRLTVV.

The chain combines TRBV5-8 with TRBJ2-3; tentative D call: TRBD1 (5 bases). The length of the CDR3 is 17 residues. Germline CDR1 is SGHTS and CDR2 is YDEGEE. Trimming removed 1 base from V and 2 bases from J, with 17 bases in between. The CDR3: CASSLIWGHSTTDTQYF. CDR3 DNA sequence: TGTGCCAGCAGCTTGATTTGGGGCCACAGCACCACAGATACGCAGTATTTT.

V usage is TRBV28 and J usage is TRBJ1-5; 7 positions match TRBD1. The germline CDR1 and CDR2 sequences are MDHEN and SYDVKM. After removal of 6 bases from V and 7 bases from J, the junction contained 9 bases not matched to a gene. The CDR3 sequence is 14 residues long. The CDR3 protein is CASSRTQGDQPQHF. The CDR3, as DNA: TGTGCCAGCAGCCGGACCCAGGGGGACCAGCCCCAGCATTTT.

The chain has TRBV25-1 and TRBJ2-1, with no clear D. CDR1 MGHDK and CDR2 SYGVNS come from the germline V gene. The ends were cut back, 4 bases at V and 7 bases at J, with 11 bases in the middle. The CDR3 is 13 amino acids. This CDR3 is CASSGRTLNEQFF. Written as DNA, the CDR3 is TGTGCCAGCAGTGGCCGGACCTTGAATGAGCAGTTCTTC. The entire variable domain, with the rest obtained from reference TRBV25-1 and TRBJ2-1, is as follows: EADIYQTPRYLVIGTGKKITLECSQTMGHDKMYWYQQDPGMELHLIHYSYGVNSTEKGDLSSESTVSRIRTEHFPLTLESARPSHTSQYLCASSGRTLNEQFFGPGTRLTVL.

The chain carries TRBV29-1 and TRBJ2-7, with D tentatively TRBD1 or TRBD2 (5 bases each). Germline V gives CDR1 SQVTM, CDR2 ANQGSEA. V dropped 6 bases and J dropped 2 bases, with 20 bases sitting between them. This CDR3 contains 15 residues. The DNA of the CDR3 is TGCAGCGTGGGAGCGTCATCAGCAGGGCCCTACGAGCAGTACTTC. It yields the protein CSVGASSAGPYEQYF.

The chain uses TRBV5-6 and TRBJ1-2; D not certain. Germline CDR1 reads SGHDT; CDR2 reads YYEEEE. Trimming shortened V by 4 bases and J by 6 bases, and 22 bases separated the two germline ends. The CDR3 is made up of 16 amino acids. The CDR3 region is CASSPGEARFGDGYTF. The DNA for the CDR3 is TGTGCCAGCAGCCCCGGGGAGGCCCGATTTGGGGATGGCTACACCTTC.

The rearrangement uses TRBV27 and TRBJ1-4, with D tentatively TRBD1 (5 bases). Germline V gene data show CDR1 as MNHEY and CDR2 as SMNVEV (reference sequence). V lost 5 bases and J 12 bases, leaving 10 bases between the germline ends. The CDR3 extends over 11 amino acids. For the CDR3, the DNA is TGTGCCAGCAGTCCCGGACAAGAACTGTTTTTT. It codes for CASSPGQELFF.

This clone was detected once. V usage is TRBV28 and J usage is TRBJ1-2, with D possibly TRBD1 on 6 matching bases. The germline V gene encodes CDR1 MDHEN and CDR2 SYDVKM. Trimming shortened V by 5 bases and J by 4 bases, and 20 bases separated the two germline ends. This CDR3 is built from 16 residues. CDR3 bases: TGTGCCAGCAGTCTCCCTTCGGGGGGCCCCTCCTATGGCTACACCTTC. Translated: CASSLPSGGPSYGYTF.

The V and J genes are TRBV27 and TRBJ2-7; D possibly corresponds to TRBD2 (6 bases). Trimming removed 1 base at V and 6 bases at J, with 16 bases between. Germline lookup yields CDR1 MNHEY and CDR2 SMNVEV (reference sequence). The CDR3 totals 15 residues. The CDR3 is CASSLFLAAFTEQYF. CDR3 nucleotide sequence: TGTGCCAGCAGTTTATTTTTAGCGGCATTTACCGAGCAGTACTTC.

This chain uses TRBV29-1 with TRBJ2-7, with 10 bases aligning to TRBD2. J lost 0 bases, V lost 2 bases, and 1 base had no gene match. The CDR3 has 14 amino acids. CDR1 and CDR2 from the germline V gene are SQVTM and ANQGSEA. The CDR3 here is CSVESGRASYEQYF. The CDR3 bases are TGCAGCGTTGAAAGCGGGAGGGCCTCCTACGAGCAGTACTTC.

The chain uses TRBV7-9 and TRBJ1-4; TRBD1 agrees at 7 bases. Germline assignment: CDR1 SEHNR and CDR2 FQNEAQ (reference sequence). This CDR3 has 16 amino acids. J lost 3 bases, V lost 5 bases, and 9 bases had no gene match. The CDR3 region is CASSPRDSKSNEKLFF. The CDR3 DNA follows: TGTGCCAGCAGCCCCCGGGACAGCAAGTCTAATGAAAAACTGTTTTTT.

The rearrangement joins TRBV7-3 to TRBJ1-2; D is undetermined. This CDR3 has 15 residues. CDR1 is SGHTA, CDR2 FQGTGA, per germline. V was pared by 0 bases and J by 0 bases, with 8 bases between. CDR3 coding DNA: TGTGCCAGCAGCTTAACGGGCACTTCTAACTATGGCTACACCTTC. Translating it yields CASSLTGTSNYGYTF.

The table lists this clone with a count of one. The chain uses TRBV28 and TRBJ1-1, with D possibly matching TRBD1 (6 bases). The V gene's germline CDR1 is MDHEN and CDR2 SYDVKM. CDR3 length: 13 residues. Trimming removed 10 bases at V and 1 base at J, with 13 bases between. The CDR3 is CATDEGGNTEAFF. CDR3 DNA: TGTGCCACCGACGAGGGGGGGAACACTGAAGCTTTCTTT.

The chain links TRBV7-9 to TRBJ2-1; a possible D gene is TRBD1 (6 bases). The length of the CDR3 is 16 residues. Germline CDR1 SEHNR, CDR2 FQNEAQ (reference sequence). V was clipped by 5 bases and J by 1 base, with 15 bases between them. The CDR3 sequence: CASSPVGGMSYNEQFF. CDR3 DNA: TGTGCCAGCAGCCCCGTAGGGGGAATGTCCTACAATGAGCAGTTCTTC.

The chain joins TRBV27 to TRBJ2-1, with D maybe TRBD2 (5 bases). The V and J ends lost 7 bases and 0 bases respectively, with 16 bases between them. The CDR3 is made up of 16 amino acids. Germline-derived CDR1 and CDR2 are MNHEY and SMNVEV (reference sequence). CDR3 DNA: TGTGCCAGCACCCGGTCGGCTGGGAGCTCCTACAATGAGCAGTTCTTC. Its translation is CASTRSAGSSYNEQFF.

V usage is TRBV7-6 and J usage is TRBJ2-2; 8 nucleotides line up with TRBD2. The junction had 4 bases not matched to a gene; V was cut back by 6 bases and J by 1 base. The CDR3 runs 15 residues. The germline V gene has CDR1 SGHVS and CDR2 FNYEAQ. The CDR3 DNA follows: TGTGCCAGCAGGAGCGGGAGATTGAACACCGGGGAGCTGTTTTTT. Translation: CASRSGRLNTGELFF.

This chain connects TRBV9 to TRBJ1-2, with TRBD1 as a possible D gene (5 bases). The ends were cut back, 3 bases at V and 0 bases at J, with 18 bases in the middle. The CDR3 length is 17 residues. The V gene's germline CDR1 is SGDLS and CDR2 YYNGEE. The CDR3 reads CASSGGPGPIPNYGYTF. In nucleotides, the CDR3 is TGTGCCAGCAGCGGAGGGCCGGGGCCGATCCCTAACTATGGCTACACCTTC.